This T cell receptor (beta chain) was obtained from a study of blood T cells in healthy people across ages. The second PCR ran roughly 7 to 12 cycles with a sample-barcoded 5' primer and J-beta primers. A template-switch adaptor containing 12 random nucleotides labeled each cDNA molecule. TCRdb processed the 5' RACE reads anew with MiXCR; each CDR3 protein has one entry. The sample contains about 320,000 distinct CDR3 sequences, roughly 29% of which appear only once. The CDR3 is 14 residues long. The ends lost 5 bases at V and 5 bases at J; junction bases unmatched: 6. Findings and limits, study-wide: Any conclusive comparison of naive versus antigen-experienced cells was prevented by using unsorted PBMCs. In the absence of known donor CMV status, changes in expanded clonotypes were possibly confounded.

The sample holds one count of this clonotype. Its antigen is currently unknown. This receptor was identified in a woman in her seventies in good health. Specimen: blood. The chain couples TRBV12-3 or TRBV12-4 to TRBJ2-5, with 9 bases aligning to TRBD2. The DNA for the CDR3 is TGTGCCAGCAGTATGGGACTAGCCCAGGAGACCCAGTACTTC. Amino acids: CASSMGLAQETQYF.